This entry features one T cell receptor beta chain sequence. The authors' processing: From reference gene primer amplification, estimates of nucleated cell counts were derived. Generated by immunoSEQ multiplex PCR, the TCRdb table keeps only in-frame clones and is missing some. V and J calls plus clone size are reproduced from that table; the DNA served to infer D and trimming. The sample includes some 76,000 clones, approximately 89% of them seen just once. This specimen comes from a study of blood T cell repertoires in COVID-19. Study-wide context: COVID-19 samples, acute and convalescent, were from the United States, Italy and Spain.

The V gene lost 4 bases and the J gene lost 1 base, with 11 bases spanning the gap. Germline lookup yields CDR1 MNHEY and CDR2 SMNVEV (reference sequence). The CDR3 is made up of 14 amino acids. The source of this sequence is a human donor in a cohort sampled during active COVID-19. This chain links TRBV27 with TRBJ2-7, with no clear D. Sample: peripheral blood. The CDR3 DNA reads TGTGCCAGCAGTTACTCCCAGGCATCCTACGAGCAGTACTTC. Protein sequence: CASSYSQASYEQYF.